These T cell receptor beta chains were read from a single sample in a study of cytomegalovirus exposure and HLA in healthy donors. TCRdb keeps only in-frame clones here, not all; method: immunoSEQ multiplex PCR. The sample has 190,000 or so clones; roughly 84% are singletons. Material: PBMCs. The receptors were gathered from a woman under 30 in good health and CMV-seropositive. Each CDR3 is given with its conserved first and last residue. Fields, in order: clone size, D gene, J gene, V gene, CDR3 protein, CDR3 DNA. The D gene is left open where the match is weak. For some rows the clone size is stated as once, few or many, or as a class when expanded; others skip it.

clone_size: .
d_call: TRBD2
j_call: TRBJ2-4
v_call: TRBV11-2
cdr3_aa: CASSPRGGPVTQYF
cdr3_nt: TGTGCCAGCAGCCCCCGGGGGGGCCCTGTAACTCAGTACTTC

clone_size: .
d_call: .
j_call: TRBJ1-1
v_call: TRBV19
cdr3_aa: CASSGLMNTEAFF
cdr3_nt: TGTGCCAGTAGCGGACTAATGAACACTGAAGCTTTCTTT

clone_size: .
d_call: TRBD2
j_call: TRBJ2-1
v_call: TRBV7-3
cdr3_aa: CASSLTASGYNEQFF
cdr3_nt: TGTGCCAGCAGCTTAACAGCTAGCGGATACAATGAGCAGTTCTTC

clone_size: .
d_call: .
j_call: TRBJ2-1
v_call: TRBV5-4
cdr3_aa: CASSLDSSYNEQFF
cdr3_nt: TGTGCCAGCAGCTTGGATAGCTCCTACAATGAGCAGTTCTTC

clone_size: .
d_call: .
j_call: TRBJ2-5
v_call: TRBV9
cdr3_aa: CASSVSVSETQYF
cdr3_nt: TGTGCCAGCAGCGTTTCGGTTTCGGAGACCCAGTACTTC

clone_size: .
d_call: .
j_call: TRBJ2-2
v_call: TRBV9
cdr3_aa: CASSVDSLHTGELFF
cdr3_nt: TGTGCCAGCAGCGTAGACTCACTCCACACCGGGGAGCTGTTTTTT

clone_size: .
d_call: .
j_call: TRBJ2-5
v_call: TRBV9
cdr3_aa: CASSVGGGLETQYF
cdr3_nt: TGTGCCAGCAGCGTAGGCGGCGGTTTAGAGACCCAGTACTTC

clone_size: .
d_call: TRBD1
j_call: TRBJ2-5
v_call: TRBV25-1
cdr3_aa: CASSEDRGPKTQYF
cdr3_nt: TGTGCCAGCAGTGAGGACAGGGGGCCTAAGACCCAGTACTTC

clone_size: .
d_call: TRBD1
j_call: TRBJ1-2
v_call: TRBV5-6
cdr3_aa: CASSLGIGQGVYGYTF
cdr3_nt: TGTGCCAGCAGCTTGGGGATCGGACAGGGGGTTTATGGCTACACCTTC

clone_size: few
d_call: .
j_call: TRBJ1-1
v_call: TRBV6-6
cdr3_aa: CASGLQGSIAEAFF
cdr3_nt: TGTGCCAGCGGGCTACAGGGATCGATCGCTGAAGCTTTCTTT

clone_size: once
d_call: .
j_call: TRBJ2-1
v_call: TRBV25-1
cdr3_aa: CASRKGGSYNEQFF
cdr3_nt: TGTGCCAGCCGCAAAGGCGGCTCCTACAATGAGCAGTTCTTC

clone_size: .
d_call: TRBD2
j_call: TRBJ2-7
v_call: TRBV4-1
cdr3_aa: CASSQESGGRSEQYF
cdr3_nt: TGCGCCAGCAGCCAAGAGAGCGGGGGGAGGTCCGAGCAGTACTTC

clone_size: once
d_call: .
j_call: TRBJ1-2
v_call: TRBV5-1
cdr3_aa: CASSLDAGYGYTF
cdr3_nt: TGCGCCAGCAGCTTGGATGCGGGTTATGGCTACACCTTC

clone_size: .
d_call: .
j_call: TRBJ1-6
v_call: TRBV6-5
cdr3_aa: CASSRTRVSPLHF
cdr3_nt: TGTGCCAGCAGCCGTACCAGGGTTTCACCCCTCCACTTT

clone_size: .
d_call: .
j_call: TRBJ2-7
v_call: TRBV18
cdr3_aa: CASDSGGRYEQYF
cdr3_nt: TGTGCCAGCGACTCGGGGGGCCGCTACGAGCAGTACTTC

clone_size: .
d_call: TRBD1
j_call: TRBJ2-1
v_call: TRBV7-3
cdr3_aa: CASSPGTGISEQFF
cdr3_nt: TGTGCCAGCAGCCCCGGGACAGGGATCAGTGAGCAGTTCTTC

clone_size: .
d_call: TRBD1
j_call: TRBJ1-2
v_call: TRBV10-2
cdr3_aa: CASSDPRDSHYGYTF
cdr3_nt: TGCGCCAGCAGTGATCCCCGGGACAGCCACTATGGCTACACCTTC

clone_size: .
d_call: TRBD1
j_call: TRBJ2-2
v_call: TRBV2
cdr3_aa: CASSDPQGAGELFF
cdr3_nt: TGTGCCAGCAGTGACCCACAGGGGGCCGGGGAGCTGTTTTTT

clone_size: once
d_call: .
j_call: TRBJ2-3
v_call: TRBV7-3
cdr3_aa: CASSALSSRSNTQYF
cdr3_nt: TGTGCCAGCAGCGCCTTATCCTCAAGGAGTAATACGCAGTATTTT

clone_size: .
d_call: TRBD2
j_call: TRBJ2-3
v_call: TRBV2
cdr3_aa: CASSGGRADTQYF
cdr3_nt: TGTGCCAGCTCGGGAGGGAGGGCAGATACGCAGTATTTT

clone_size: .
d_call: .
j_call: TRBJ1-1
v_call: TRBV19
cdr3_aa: CASSLWGRGLNTEAFF
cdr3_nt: TGTGCCAGTAGTTTATGGGGGCGAGGACTGAACACTGAAGCTTTCTTT

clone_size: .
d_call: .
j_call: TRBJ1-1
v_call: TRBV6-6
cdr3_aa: CASSYPGEGTEAFF
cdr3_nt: TGTGCCAGCAGTTATCCGGGGGAGGGCACTGAAGCTTTCTTT

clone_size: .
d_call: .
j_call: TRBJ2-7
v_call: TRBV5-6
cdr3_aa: CASSWGTGEYEQYF
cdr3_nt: TGTGCCAGCAGCTGGGGTACGGGGGAATACGAGCAGTACTTC

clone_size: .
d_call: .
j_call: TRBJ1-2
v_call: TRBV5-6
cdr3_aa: CASSFLGLHGYTF
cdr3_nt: TGTGCCAGCAGCTTTTTGGGCTTGCATGGCTACACCTTC

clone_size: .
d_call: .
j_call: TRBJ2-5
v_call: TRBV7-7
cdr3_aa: CASSPDRQETQYF
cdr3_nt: TGTGCCAGCAGTCCCGACAGACAAGAGACCCAGTACTTC

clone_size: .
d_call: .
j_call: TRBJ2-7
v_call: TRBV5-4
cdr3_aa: CASSLAGADSYEQYF
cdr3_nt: TGTGCCAGCAGCTTGGCAGGGGCCGACTCCTACGAGCAGTACTTC

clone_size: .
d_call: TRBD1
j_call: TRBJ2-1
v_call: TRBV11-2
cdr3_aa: CASSSLGQPDNEQFF
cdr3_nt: TGTGCCAGCAGCTCATTGGGACAGCCGGACAATGAGCAGTTCTTC

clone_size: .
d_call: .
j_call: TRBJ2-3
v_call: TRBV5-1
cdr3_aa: CASSSGFTDTQYF
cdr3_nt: TGCGCCAGCAGCTCAGGATTCACAGATACGCAGTATTTT

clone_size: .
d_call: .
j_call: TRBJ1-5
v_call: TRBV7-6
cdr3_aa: CASSKPQELNQPQHF
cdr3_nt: TGTGCCAGCAGCAAACCCCAGGAACTGAATCAGCCCCAGCATTTT

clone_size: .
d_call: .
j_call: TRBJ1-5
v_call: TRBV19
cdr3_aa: CASRQEEGYQPQHF
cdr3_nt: TGTGCCAGTAGGCAGGAGGAGGGATATCAGCCCCAGCATTTT

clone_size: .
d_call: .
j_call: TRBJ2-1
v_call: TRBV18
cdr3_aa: CASSPPQGGIGNEQFF
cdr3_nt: TGTGCCAGCTCACCACCGCAGGGAGGCATTGGCAATGAGCAGTTCTTC

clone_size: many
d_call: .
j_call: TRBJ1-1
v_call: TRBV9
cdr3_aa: CASSVVAKNTEAFF
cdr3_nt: TGTGCCAGCAGCGTGGTGGCCAAGAACACTGAAGCTTTCTTT

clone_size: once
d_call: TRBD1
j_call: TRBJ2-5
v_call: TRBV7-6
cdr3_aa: CASSLQATGAFGETQYF
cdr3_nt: TGTGCCAGCAGCTTACAAGCGACAGGGGCATTTGGAGAGACCCAGTACTTC

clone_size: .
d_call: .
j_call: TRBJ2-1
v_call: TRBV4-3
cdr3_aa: CASSQDGEVHNEQFF
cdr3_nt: TGCGCCAGCAGCCAAGATGGGGAGGTCCACAATGAGCAGTTCTTC

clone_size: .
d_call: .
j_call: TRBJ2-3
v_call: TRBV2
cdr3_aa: CASSYSTDTQYF
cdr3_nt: TGTGCCAGCAGTTACTCTACGGATACGCAGTATTTT

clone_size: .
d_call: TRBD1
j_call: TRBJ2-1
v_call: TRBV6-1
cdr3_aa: CASSEKGADRGPPREQFF
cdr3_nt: TGTGCCAGCAGTGAAAAGGGGGCCGACAGGGGGCCCCCAAGGGAGCAGTTCTTC

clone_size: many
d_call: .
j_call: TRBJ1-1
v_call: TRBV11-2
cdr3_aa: CASSETENTEAFF
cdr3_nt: TGTGCCAGCTCTGAAACAGAAAACACTGAAGCTTTCTTT

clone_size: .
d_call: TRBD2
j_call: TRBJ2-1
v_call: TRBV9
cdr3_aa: CASSVVGLAGHNEQFF
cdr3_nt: TGTGCCAGCAGCGTAGTTGGGCTAGCGGGGCACAATGAGCAGTTCTTC

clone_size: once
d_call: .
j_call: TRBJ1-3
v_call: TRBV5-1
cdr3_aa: CASSLEVGGSGNTIYF
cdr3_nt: TGCGCCAGCAGCTTGGAAGTGGGGGGCTCTGGAAACACCATATATTTT

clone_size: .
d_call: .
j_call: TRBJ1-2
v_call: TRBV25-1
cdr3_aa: CASSPGGLGGYTF
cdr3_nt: TGTGCCAGCAGTCCTGGGGGCCTGGGTGGCTACACCTTC

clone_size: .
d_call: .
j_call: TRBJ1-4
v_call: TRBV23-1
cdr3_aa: CYIDSGPNEKLFF
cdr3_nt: TGCTATATCGACAGCGGGCCTAATGAAAAACTGTTTTTT

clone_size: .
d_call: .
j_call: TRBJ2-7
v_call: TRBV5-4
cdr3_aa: CASSLAPTDPYEQYF
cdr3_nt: TGTGCCAGCAGCTTGGCACCGACAGATCCCTACGAGCAGTACTTC

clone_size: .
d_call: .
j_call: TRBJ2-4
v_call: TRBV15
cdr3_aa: CATSRSRDMVAKNIQYF
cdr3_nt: TGTGCCACCAGCAGGTCCCGGGACATGGTAGCCAAAAACATTCAGTACTTC

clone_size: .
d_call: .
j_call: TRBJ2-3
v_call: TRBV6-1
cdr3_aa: CASRGTPLSTDTQYF
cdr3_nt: TGTGCCAGCAGGGGGACACCCCTTAGCACAGATACGCAGTATTTT

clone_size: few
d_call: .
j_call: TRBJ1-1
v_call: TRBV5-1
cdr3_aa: CASSLGQTNTEAFF
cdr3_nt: TGCGCCAGCAGCTTGGGACAGACGAACACTGAAGCTTTCTTT

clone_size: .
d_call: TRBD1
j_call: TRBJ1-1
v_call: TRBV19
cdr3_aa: CASSIAFRDRPKAFF
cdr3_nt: TGTGCCAGTAGTATAGCTTTCCGGGACAGACCGAAAGCTTTCTTT

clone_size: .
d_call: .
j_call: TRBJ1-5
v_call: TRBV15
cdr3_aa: CATSRGRGIQPQHF
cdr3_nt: TGTGCCACCAGCAGAGGTCGGGGGATTCAGCCCCAGCATTTT

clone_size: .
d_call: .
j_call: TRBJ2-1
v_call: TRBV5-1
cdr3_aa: CASSSSTGYNEQFF
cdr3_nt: TGCGCCAGCAGCTCAAGTACGGGGTACAATGAGCAGTTCTTC

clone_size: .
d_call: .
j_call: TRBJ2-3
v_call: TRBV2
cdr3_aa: CASSGAGSSTDTQYF
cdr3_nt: TGTGCCAGCAGTGGCGCGGGATCTAGCACAGATACGCAGTATTTT

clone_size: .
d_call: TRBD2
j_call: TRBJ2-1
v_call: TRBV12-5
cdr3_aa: CASGIRGGDNEQFF
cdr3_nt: TGTGCTAGTGGTATACGGGGGGGCGACAATGAGCAGTTCTTC

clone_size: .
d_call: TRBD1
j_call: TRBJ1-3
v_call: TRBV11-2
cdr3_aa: CASRKPGQGGGNTIYF
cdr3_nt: TGTGCCAGCCGAAAACCGGGACAGGGGGGAGGAAACACCATATATTTT

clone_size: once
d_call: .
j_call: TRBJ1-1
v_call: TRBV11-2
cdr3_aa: CASSLPRVNTEAFF
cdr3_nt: TGTGCCAGCAGCTTACCCAGGGTAAACACTGAAGCTTTCTTT

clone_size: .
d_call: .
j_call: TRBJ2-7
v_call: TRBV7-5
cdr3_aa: CAILPPDIAYEQYF
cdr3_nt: TGTGCCATCCTGCCCCCGGACATAGCCTACGAGCAGTACTTC

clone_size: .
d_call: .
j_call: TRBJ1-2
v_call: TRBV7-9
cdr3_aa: CASSPDSGYGYTF
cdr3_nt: TGTGCCAGCAGCCCAGACTCCGGGTATGGCTACACCTTC

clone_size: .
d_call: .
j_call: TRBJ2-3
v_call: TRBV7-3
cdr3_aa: CASSSTRLDTQYF
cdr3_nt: TGTGCCAGCAGCTCCACTAGATTAGATACGCAGTATTTT

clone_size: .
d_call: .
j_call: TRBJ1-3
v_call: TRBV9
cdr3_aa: CASSERAPGSGNTIYF
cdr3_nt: TGTGCCAGCAGCGAGAGAGCACCGGGGTCTGGAAACACCATATATTTT

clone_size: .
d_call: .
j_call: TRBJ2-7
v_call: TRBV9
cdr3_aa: CASSVGQGTYEQYF
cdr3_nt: TGTGCCAGCAGCGTGGGGCAGGGGACCTACGAGCAGTACTTC

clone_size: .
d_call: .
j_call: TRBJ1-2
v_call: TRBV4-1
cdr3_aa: CASSQVRQGTYGYTF
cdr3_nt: TGCGCCAGCAGCCAAGTTAGGCAGGGCACATATGGCTACACCTTC

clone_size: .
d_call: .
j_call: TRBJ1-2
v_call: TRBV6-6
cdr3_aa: CASSYPPAGDNYGYTF
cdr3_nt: TGTGCCAGCAGTTACCCCCCGGCGGGGGACAACTATGGCTACACCTTC